This is a list of T cell receptor beta chains from one sample in a study of blood T cell repertoires in COVID-19. Clones were sequenced by immunoSEQ multiplex PCR, and TCRdb holds only the in-frame ones, with some missing. Of 160,000 or so clones listed, roughly 85% were seen once; the top ten hold around 1%. The sequenced material came from peripheral blood. The receptors shown here come from a man in his forties with acute or convalescent COVID-19. CDR3s include the opening cysteine and the closing phenylalanine or tryptophan. Fields, in order: clone size, V gene, D gene, J gene, CDR3 DNA, CDR3 protein. The D gene is left open where the match is weak. Size tells how often a clone was seen (once, few, many) or the class of an expanded clone, and some rows leave it out.

clone size: .; V gene: TRBV11-3; D gene: TRBD2; J gene: TRBJ2-1; CDR3 DNA: TGTGCCAGCAGCCAAAGTACTGAGCGGGGGGAGCAGTTCTTC; CDR3 protein: CASSQSTERGEQFF
clone size: .; V gene: TRBV5-1; D gene: .; J gene: TRBJ1-4; CDR3 DNA: TGCGCCAGCAGCCTCCTTGGTGACACTGAAAAACTGTTTTTT; CDR3 protein: CASSLLGDTEKLFF
clone size: .; V gene: TRBV11-3; D gene: .; J gene: TRBJ1-6; CDR3 DNA: TGTGCCAGCAGCCAGTACTATAATTCACCCCTCCACTTT; CDR3 protein: CASSQYYNSPLHF
clone size: .; V gene: TRBV5-6; D gene: TRBD1; J gene: TRBJ1-2; CDR3 DNA: TGTGCCAGCAGCCCCCGGGACAGAAGAGTCTATGGCTACACCTTC; CDR3 protein: CASSPRDRRVYGYTF
clone size: .; V gene: TRBV28; D gene: TRBD1; J gene: TRBJ1-1; CDR3 DNA: TGTGCCAGCACTCCTTCGACAGGGGGGGCTGAAGCTTTCTTT; CDR3 protein: CASTPSTGGAEAFF
clone size: .; V gene: TRBV5-8; D gene: TRBD1; J gene: TRBJ1-2; CDR3 DNA: TGTGCCAGCACCGCCCGCCGGGACAGGGTTGGAGGGGGCTATGGCTACACCTTC; CDR3 protein: CASTARRDRVGGGYGYTF
clone size: medium-sized; V gene: TRBV6-4; D gene: .; J gene: TRBJ2-2; CDR3 DNA: TGTGCCAGCAGTGCCTCAGGGGATTCGAACACCGGGGAGCTGTTTTTT; CDR3 protein: CASSASGDSNTGELFF
clone size: .; V gene: TRBV27; D gene: TRBD1; J gene: TRBJ2-5; CDR3 DNA: TGTGCCAGCAGTTTATCGGGGACAGGGATACAAGAGACCCAGTACTTC; CDR3 protein: CASSLSGTGIQETQYF
clone size: .; V gene: TRBV6-5; D gene: .; J gene: TRBJ2-1; CDR3 DNA: TGTGCCAGCAGTTACTCGCCCAGCGGTGAGCAGTTCTTC; CDR3 protein: CASSYSPSGEQFF
clone size: .; V gene: TRBV13; D gene: TRBD1; J gene: TRBJ2-7; CDR3 DNA: TGTGCCAGCAGCTTGTTGCAGGGGGTGGCCTACGAGCAGTACTTC; CDR3 protein: CASSLLQGVAYEQYF
clone size: .; V gene: TRBV11-2; D gene: .; J gene: TRBJ2-7; CDR3 DNA: TGTGCCAGCAGCACCTCAGGCTACCCATTGTCCTACGAGCAGTACTTC; CDR3 protein: CASSTSGYPLSYEQYF
clone size: few; V gene: TRBV7-9; D gene: .; J gene: TRBJ1-5; CDR3 DNA: TGTGCCAGCGCCGGGGGGGCAAGCAATCAGCCCCAGCATTTT; CDR3 protein: CASAGGASNQPQHF
clone size: .; V gene: TRBV10-3; D gene: TRBD1; J gene: TRBJ1-3; CDR3 DNA: TGTGCCATCCTAGACAGGGAGTCCTCTGGAAACACCATATATTTT; CDR3 protein: CAILDRESSGNTIYF
clone size: .; V gene: TRBV3-1/TRBV3-2; D gene: .; J gene: TRBJ2-7; CDR3 DNA: TGTGCCAGCAGCCAACGGGGGGCCGGCGAGCAGTACTTC; CDR3 protein: CASSQRGAGEQYF
clone size: .; V gene: TRBV2; D gene: TRBD1; J gene: TRBJ1-2; CDR3 DNA: TGTGCCAGCAGTGAATTTAGGACAGGGGAAGGCTACACCTTC; CDR3 protein: CASSEFRTGEGYTF
clone size: .; V gene: TRBV30; D gene: .; J gene: TRBJ1-6; CDR3 DNA: TGTGCCTTTTCCCAGGGGACGGTGAATTCACCCCTCCACTTT; CDR3 protein: CAFSQGTVNSPLHF
clone size: once; V gene: TRBV5-4; D gene: TRBD2; J gene: TRBJ2-5; CDR3 DNA: TGTGCCAGCAGACCAGCGGGGGAAGAGACCCAGTACTTC; CDR3 protein: CASRPAGEETQYF
clone size: .; V gene: TRBV7-9; D gene: TRBD2; J gene: TRBJ2-7; CDR3 DNA: TGTGCCAGCAGCCCCCGACTAGCGGGGCTCTACGAGCAGTACTTC; CDR3 protein: CASSPRLAGLYEQYF
clone size: .; V gene: TRBV13; D gene: TRBD1; J gene: TRBJ1-1; CDR3 DNA: TGTGCCAGCAGCTCCCCCGGGACAGACCAGATGAACACTGAAGCTTTCTTT; CDR3 protein: CASSSPGTDQMNTEAFF
clone size: .; V gene: TRBV9; D gene: TRBD2; J gene: TRBJ2-5; CDR3 DNA: TGTGCCAGCAGCGTCCGGGGGGGCTCCTTGGAGACCCAGTACTTC; CDR3 protein: CASSVRGGSLETQYF
clone size: once; V gene: TRBV6-1; D gene: .; J gene: TRBJ1-4; CDR3 DNA: TGTGCCAGCAGTGACCCCCGGGGTAATGAAAAACTGTTTTTT; CDR3 protein: CASSDPRGNEKLFF
clone size: .; V gene: TRBV3-1/TRBV3-2; D gene: .; J gene: TRBJ2-1; CDR3 DNA: TGTGCCAGCAGCCGGGGCAGGGGCTCCTACAATGAGCAGTTCTTC; CDR3 protein: CASSRGRGSYNEQFF
clone size: .; V gene: TRBV19; D gene: .; J gene: TRBJ2-1; CDR3 DNA: TGTGCCAGTAGTATCCCAACTGCGGGGGCATCCTACAATGAGCAGTTCTTC; CDR3 protein: CASSIPTAGASYNEQFF
clone size: .; V gene: TRBV6-5; D gene: .; J gene: TRBJ2-2; CDR3 DNA: TGTGCCAGCATCCCAACAGGAGCCTACACCGGGGAGCTGTTTTTT; CDR3 protein: CASIPTGAYTGELFF
clone size: .; V gene: TRBV3-1/TRBV3-2; D gene: TRBD1; J gene: TRBJ1-5; CDR3 DNA: TGTGCCAGCAGCAAGGGGGCGAATCAGCCCCAGCATTTT; CDR3 protein: CASSKGANQPQHF
clone size: once; V gene: TRBV9; D gene: .; J gene: TRBJ1-5; CDR3 DNA: TGTGCCAGCAGCGCGAGAGCTGATAGCAATCAGCCCCAGCATTTT; CDR3 protein: CASSARADSNQPQHF
clone size: .; V gene: TRBV24-1; D gene: TRBD1; J gene: TRBJ2-5; CDR3 DNA: TGTGCCACCAGTGAGGACAGGGGTGAGACCCAGTACTTC; CDR3 protein: CATSEDRGETQYF
clone size: .; V gene: TRBV7-2; D gene: .; J gene: TRBJ1-6; CDR3 DNA: TGTGCCAGCAGCTTAAACAGGGCAAATTCACCCCTCCACTTT; CDR3 protein: CASSLNRANSPLHF
clone size: once; V gene: TRBV5-6; D gene: TRBD2; J gene: TRBJ2-5; CDR3 DNA: TGTGCCAGCAGCACCCTAGCGGGGGGCCGACAAGAGACCCAGTACTTC; CDR3 protein: CASSTLAGGRQETQYF
clone size: .; V gene: TRBV19; D gene: TRBD1; J gene: TRBJ1-5; CDR3 DNA: TGTGCCAGTAGTCCGGGACAGGGGGCGAATCAGCCCCAGCATTTT; CDR3 protein: CASSPGQGANQPQHF
clone size: .; V gene: TRBV5-5; D gene: .; J gene: TRBJ2-7; CDR3 DNA: TGTGCCAGCAGCTTGAATTTCGGCAGGGGTTACGAGCAGTACTTC; CDR3 protein: CASSLNFGRGYEQYF
clone size: .; V gene: TRBV28; D gene: TRBD1; J gene: TRBJ2-7; CDR3 DNA: TGTGCCAGCACCCCGACAGGGATCTCCTACGAGCAGTACTTC; CDR3 protein: CASTPTGISYEQYF
clone size: .; V gene: TRBV5-1; D gene: .; J gene: TRBJ2-7; CDR3 DNA: TGCGCCAGCAGCTTGGAAGGGGACTTCTCCTACGAGCAGTACTTC; CDR3 protein: CASSLEGDFSYEQYF
clone size: .; V gene: TRBV19; D gene: TRBD1; J gene: TRBJ1-4; CDR3 DNA: TGTGCCAGTAGGACAGGGGCAGATAAGGGCGGCGAAAAACTGTTTTTT; CDR3 protein: CASRTGADKGGEKLFF
clone size: many; V gene: TRBV19; D gene: TRBD1; J gene: TRBJ1-2; CDR3 DNA: TGTGCCAGTAGCCGGGGACAGCAAGGGGGCTACACCTTC; CDR3 protein: CASSRGQQGGYTF
clone size: .; V gene: TRBV27; D gene: .; J gene: TRBJ1-6; CDR3 DNA: TGTGCCAGCAACGACAGTCCAGATTCACCCCTCCACTTT; CDR3 protein: CASNDSPDSPLHF
clone size: .; V gene: TRBV6-1; D gene: .; J gene: TRBJ1-1; CDR3 DNA: TGTGCCAGCAGTGAACAGGCCACTGAAGCTTTCTTT; CDR3 protein: CASSEQATEAFF
clone size: .; V gene: TRBV2; D gene: .; J gene: TRBJ2-7; CDR3 DNA: TGTGCCAGCAGTGAATACAGCTACGAGCAGTACTTC; CDR3 protein: CASSEYSYEQYF
clone size: .; V gene: TRBV19; D gene: TRBD2; J gene: TRBJ2-3; CDR3 DNA: TGTGCCAGTAGTGGCTTGACTAGCGGGGGGATCACAGATACGCAGTATTTT; CDR3 protein: CASSGLTSGGITDTQYF
clone size: .; V gene: TRBV10-3; D gene: TRBD1; J gene: TRBJ2-7; CDR3 DNA: TGTGCCATCAGCCCCGGGACAGGGAACCACGAGCAGTACTTC; CDR3 protein: CAISPGTGNHEQYF
clone size: many; V gene: TRBV4-2; D gene: TRBD2; J gene: TRBJ2-7; CDR3 DNA: TGTGCCAGCAGCCAAGGGGTCGGGGGGGCCCGTTACGAGCAGTACTTC; CDR3 protein: CASSQGVGGARYEQYF
clone size: .; V gene: TRBV5-1; D gene: .; J gene: TRBJ1-4; CDR3 DNA: TGCGCCAGCAGCTTGGCCTTGGGGCGCCGGGAAAAACTGTTTTTT; CDR3 protein: CASSLALGRREKLFF
clone size: .; V gene: TRBV11-1; D gene: .; J gene: TRBJ1-1; CDR3 DNA: TGTGCCAGCAGCTTAGGGACGGGGAGGAACACTGAAGCTTTCTTT; CDR3 protein: CASSLGTGRNTEAFF
clone size: .; V gene: TRBV4-3; D gene: .; J gene: TRBJ1-4; CDR3 DNA: TGCGCCAGCAGCCAAGAATACACAACTAATGAAAAACTGTTTTTT; CDR3 protein: CASSQEYTTNEKLFF
clone size: .; V gene: TRBV9; D gene: .; J gene: TRBJ1-2; CDR3 DNA: TGTGCCAGCAGCGTAGGCCCAGCGAATGGCTACACCTTC; CDR3 protein: CASSVGPANGYTF
clone size: once; V gene: TRBV6-5; D gene: .; J gene: TRBJ1-3; CDR3 DNA: TGTGCCAGCAGCGGCTCTGGAAACACCATATATTTT; CDR3 protein: CASSGSGNTIYF
clone size: .; V gene: TRBV2; D gene: TRBD1; J gene: TRBJ1-5; CDR3 DNA: TGTGCCAGCAGAAAGGACAGGGGGGCCAATCAGCCCCAGCATTTT; CDR3 protein: CASRKDRGANQPQHF
clone size: .; V gene: TRBV12-2; D gene: .; J gene: TRBJ2-3; CDR3 DNA: TGTGCAAGTCGCTTAGCCTGCAGGGAGGGACCCACAGATACGCAGTATTTT; CDR3 protein: CASRLACREGPTDTQYF
clone size: .; V gene: TRBV5-4; D gene: .; J gene: TRBJ1-1; CDR3 DNA: TGTGCCAGCAGCTTACAGCTCTTGAACACTGAAGCTTTCTTT; CDR3 protein: CASSLQLLNTEAFF